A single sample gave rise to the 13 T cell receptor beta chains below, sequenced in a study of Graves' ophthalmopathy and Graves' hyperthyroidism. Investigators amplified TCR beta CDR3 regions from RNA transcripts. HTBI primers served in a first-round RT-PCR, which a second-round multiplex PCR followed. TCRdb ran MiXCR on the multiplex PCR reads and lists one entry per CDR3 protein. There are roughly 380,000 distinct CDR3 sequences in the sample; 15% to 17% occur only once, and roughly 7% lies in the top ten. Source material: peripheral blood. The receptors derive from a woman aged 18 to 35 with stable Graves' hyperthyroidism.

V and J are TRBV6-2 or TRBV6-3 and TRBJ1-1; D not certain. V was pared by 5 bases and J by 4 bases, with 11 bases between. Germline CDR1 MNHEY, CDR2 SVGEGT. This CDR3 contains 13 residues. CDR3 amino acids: CASSTGVITEAFF. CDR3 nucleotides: TGTGCCAGCAGTACGGGTGTAATCACTGAAGCTTTCTTT.

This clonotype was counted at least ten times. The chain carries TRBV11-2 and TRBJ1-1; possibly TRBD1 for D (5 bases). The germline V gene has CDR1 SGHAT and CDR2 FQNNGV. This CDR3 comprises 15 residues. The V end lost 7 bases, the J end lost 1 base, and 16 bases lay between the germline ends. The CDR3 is CASTILQGWNTEAFF. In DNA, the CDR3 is TGTGCCAGCACCATCCTCCAGGGCTGGAACACTGAAGCTTTCTTT.

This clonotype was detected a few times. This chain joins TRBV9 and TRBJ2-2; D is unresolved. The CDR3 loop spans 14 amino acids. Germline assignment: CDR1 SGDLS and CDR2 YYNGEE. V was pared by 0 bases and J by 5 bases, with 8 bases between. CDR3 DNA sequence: TGTGCCAGCAGCGTAGATCCCAGGACCGGGGAGCTGTTTTTT. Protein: CASSVDPRTGELFF.

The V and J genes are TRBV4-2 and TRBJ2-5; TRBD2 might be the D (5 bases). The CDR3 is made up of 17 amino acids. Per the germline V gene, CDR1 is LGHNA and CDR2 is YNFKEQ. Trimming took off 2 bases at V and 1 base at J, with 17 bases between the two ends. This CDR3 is CASSQTPSTSGQETQYF. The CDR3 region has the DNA TGTGCCAGCAGCCAAACCCCCTCTACTAGTGGCCAAGAGACCCAGTACTTC.

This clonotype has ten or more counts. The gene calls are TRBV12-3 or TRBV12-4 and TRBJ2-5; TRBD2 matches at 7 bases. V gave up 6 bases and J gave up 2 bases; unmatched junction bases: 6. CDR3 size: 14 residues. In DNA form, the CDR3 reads TGTGCCAGCAGCGAGAGCGGGGTACAAGAGACCCAGTACTTC. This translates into CASSESGVQETQYF.

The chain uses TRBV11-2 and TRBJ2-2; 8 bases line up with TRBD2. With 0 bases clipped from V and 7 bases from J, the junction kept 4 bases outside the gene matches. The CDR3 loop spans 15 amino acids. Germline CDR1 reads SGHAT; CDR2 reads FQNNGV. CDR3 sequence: CASSLEGLGGGELFF. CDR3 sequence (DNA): TGTGCCAGCAGCTTAGAGGGACTAGGAGGCGGGGAGCTGTTTTTT.

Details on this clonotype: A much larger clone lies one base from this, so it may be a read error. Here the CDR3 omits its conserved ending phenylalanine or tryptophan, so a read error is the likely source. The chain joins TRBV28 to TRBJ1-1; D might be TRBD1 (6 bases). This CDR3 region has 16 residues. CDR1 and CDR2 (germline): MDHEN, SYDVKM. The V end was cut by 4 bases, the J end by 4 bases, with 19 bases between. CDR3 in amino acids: CASSSFQGLAGTEAFS. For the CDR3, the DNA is TGTGCCAGCAGTTCATTTCAGGGGCTTGCCGGCACTGAAGCTTTCTCT.

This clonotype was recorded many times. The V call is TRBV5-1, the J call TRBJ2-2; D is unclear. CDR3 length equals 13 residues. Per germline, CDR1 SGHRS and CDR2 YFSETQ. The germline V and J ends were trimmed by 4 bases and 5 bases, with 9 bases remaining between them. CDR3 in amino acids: CASSVDHTGELFF. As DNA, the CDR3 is TGCGCCAGCAGCGTTGATCATACCGGGGAGCTGTTTTTT.

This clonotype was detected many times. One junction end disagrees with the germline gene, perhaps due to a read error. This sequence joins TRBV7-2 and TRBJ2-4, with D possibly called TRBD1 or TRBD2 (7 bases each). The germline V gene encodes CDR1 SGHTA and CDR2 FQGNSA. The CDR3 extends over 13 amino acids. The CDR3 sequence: CASSLAGGGIKYF. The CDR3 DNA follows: TGTGCCAGCAGCTTAGCGGGAGGGGGCATTAAGTACTTC.

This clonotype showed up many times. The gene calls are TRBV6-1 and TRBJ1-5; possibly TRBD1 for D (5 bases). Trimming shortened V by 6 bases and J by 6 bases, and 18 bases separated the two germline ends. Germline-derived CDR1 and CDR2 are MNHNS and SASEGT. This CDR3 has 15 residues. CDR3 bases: TGTGCCAGCAGCCCCGTCGGACACGGGAGTCAGCCCCAGCATTTT. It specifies CASSPVGHGSQPQHF.

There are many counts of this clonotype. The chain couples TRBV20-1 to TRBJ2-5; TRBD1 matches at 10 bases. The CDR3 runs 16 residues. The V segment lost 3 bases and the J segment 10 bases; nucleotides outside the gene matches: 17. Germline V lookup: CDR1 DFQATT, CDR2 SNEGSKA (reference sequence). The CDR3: CSASVVPGQGTKIQYF. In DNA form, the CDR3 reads TGCAGTGCTAGTGTAGTACCGGGACAGGGGACTAAGATCCAGTACTTC.

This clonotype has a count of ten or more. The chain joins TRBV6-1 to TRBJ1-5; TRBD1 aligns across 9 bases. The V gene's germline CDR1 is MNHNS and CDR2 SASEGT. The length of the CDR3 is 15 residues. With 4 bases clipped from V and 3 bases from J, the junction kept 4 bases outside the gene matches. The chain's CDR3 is CASSGDRVSNQPQHF. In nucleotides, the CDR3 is TGTGCCAGCAGTGGGGACAGGGTGTCCAATCAGCCCCAGCATTTT.

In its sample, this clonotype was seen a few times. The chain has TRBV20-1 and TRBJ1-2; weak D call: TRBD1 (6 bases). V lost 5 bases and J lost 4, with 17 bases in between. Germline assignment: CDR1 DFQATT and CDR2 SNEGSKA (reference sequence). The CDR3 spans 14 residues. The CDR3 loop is CSAPRTAGGYGYTF. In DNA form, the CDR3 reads TGCAGTGCTCCTCGGACAGCCGGGGGCTATGGCTACACCTTC.